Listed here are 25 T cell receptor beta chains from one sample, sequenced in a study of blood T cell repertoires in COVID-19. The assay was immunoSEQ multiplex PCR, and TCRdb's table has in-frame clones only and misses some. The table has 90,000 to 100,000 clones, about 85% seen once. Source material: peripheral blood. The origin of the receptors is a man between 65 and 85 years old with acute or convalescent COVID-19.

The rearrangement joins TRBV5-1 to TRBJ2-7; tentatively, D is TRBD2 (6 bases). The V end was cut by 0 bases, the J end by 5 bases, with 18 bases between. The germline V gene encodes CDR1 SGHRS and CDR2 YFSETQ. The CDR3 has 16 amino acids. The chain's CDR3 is CASSLAWGDPSHEQYF. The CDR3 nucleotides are TGCGCCAGCAGCTTGGCCTGGGGGGATCCTTCCCACGAGCAGTACTTC.

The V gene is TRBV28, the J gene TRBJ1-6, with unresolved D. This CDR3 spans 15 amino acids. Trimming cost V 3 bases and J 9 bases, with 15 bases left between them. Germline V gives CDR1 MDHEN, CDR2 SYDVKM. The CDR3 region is CASSFSDSTGSPLHF. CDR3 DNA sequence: TGTGCCAGCAGTTTCTCAGACTCCACGGGTTCACCCCTCCACTTT. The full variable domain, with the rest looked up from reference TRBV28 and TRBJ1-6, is DVKVTQSSRYLVKRTGEKVFLECVQDMDHENMFWYRQDPGLGLRLIYFSYDVKMKEKGDIPEGYSVSREKKERFSLILESASTNQTSMYLCASSFSDSTGSPLHFGNGTRLTVT.

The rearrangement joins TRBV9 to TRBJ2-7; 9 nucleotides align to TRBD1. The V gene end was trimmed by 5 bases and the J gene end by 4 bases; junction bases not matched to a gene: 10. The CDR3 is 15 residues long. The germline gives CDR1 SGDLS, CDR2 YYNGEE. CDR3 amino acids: CASSTAGQGFYEQYF. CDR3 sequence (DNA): TGTGCCAGCAGTACCGCCGGACAGGGGTTTTACGAGCAGTACTTC.

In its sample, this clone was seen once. The CDR3: CASSPTGTLYGYTF. For the CDR3, the DNA is TGTGCCAGCAGCCCGACAGGGACCCTCTATGGCTACACCTTC. The chain employs TRBV9 and TRBJ1-2; TRBD1 agrees at 7 bases. The V gene's germline CDR1 is SGDLS and CDR2 YYNGEE. The CDR3 totals 14 residues. Germline trimming cut 4 bases from V and 4 bases from J; bases unmatched to any gene: 7.

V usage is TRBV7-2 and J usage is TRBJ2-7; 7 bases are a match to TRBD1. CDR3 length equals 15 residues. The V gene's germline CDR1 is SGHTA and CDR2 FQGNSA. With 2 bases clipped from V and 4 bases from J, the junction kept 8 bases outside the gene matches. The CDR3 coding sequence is TGTGCCAGCAGCTTAAGGGAAGGGGGCTTTTACGAGCAGTACTTC. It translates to CASSLREGGFYEQYF.

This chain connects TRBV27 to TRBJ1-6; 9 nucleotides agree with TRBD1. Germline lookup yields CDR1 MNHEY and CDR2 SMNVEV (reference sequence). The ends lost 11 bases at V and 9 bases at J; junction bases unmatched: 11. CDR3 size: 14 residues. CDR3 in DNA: TGTGCCTCATATCCCGCGACAGGGGGTTCACCCCTCCACTTT. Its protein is CASYPATGGSPLHF.

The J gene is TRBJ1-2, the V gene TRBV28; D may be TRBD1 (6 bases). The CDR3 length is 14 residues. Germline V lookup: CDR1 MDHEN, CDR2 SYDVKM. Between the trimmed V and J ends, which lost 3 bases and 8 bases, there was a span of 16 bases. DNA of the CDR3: TGTGCCAGCAGTTTCAGGGCAGGGCAGGGGGGCTACACCTTC. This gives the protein CASSFRAGQGGYTF.

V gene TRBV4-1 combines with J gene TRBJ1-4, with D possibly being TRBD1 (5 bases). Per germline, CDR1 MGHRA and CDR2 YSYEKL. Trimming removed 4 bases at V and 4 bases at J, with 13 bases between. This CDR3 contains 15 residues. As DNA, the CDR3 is TGCGCCAGCAGCCCTCAGGGTAGAAGTAATGAAAAACTGTTTTTT. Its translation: CASSPQGRSNEKLFF.

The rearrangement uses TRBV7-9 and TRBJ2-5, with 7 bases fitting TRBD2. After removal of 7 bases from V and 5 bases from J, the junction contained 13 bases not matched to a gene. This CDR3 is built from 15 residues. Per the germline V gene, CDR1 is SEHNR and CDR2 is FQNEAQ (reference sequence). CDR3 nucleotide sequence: TGTGCCAGCACCTATGCGGGGGTAAAGGGCGAGACCCAGTACTTC. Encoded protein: CASTYAGVKGETQYF.

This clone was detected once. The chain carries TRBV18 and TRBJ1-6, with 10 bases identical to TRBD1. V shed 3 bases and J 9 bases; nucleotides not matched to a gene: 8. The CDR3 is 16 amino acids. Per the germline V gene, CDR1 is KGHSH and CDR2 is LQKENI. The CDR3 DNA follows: TGTGCCAGCTCACCGATTGCGACAGGGGGCTTTTCACCCCTCCACTTT. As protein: CASSPIATGGFSPLHF.

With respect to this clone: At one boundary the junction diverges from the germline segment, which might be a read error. The CDR3, as DNA: TGTGCCAGCAGTAACTCAAAAGAAGGGGCTGGAAACACCATATATTTT. It specifies CASSNSKEGAGNTIYF. V usage is TRBV6-6 and J usage is TRBJ1-3; tentative D call: TRBD1 (5 bases). The germline V gene encodes CDR1 MNHNY and CDR2 SVGAGI (reference sequence). CDR3 length: 16 residues.

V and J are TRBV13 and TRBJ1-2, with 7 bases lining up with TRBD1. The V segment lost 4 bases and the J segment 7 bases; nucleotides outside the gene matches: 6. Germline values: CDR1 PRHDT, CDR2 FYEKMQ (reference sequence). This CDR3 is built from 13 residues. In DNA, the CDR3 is TGTGCCAGCAGCTCCGGACAGGCCCGTGGCTACACCTTC. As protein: CASSSGQARGYTF.

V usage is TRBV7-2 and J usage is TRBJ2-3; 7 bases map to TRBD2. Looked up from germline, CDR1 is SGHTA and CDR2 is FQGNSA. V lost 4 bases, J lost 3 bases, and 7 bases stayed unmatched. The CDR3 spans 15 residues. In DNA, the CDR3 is TGTGCCAGCAGCTCCTTGGCGGGGGAAACAGATACGCAGTATTTT. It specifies CASSSLAGETDTQYF.

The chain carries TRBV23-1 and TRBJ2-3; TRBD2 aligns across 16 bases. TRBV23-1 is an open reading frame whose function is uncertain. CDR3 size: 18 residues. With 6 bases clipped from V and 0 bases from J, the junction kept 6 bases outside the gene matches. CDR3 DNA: TGCGCCAGCAGCCCCGGGACTAGCGGGGGGGCTAGCACAGATACGCAGTATTTT. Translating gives CASSPGTSGGASTDTQYF.

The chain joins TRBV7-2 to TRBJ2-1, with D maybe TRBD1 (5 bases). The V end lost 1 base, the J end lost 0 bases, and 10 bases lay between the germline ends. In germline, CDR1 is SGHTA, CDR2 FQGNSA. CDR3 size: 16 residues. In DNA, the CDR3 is TGTGCCAGCAGCTTAGATCACAGGAGCTCCTACAATGAGCAGTTCTTC. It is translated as CASSLDHRSSYNEQFF.

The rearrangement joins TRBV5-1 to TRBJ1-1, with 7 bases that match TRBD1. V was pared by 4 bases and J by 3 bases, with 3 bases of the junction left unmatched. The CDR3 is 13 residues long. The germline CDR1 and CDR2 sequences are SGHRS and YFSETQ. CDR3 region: CASSVGQYTEAFF. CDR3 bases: TGCGCCAGCAGCGTGGGACAGTACACTGAAGCTTTCTTT.

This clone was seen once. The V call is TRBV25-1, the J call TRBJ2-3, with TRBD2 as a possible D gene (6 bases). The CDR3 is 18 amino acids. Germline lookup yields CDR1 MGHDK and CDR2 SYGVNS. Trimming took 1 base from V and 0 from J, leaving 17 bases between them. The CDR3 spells CASSESTRLGGSTDTQYF. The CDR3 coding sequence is TGTGCCAGCAGTGAATCGACCCGACTGGGGGGAAGCACAGATACGCAGTATTTT. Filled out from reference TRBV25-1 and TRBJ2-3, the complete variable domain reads EADIYQTPRYLVIGTGKKITLECSQTMGHDKMYWYQQDPGMELHLIHYSYGVNSTEKGDLSSESTVSRIRTEHFPLTLESARPSHTSQYLCASSESTRLGGSTDTQYFGPGTRLTVL.

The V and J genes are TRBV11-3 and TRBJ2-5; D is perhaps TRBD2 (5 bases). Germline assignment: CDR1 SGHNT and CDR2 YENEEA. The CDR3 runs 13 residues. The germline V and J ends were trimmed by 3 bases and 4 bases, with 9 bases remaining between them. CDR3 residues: CASSFGGGETQYF. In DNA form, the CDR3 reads TGTGCCAGCAGCTTTGGAGGTGGAGAGACCCAGTACTTC. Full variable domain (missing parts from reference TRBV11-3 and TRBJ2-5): EAGVVQSPRYKIIEKKQPVAFWCNPISGHNTLYWYLQNLGQGPELLIRYENEEAVDDSQLPKDRFSAERLKGVDSTLKIQPAELGDSAVYLCASSFGGGETQYFGPGTRLLVL.

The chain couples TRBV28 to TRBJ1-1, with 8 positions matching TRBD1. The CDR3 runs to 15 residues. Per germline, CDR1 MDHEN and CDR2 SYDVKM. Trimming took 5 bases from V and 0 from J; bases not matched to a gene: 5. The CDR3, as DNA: TGTGCCAGCAGTCCGTGGACAGGGATGAACACTGAAGCTTTCTTT. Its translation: CASSPWTGMNTEAFF.

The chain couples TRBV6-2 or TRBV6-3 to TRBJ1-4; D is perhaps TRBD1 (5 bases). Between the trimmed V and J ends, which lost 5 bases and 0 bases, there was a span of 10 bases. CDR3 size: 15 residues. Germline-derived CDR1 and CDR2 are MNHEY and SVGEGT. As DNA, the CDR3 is TGTGCCAGCAGTGGGGGGACCGCAACTAATGAAAAACTGTTTTTT. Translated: CASSGGTATNEKLFF.

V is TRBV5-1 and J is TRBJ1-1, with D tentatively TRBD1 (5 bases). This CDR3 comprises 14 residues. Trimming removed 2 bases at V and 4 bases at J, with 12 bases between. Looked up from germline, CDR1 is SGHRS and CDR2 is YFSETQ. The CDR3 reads CASSFGGRTTEAFF. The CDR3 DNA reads TGCGCCAGCAGCTTCGGGGGGAGGACCACTGAAGCTTTCTTT. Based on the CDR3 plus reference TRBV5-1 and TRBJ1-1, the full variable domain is KAGVTQTPRYLIKTRGQQVTLSCSPISGHRSVSWYQQTPGQGLQFLFEYFSETQRNKGNFPGRFSGRQFSNSRSEMNVSTLELGDSALYLCASSFGGRTTEAFFGQGTRLTVV.

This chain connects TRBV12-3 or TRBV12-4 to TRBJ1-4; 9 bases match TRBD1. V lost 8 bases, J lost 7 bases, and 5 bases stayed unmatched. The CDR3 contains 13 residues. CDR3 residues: CASGDRVIEKLFF. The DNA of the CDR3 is TGTGCCAGCGGGGACAGGGTAATTGAAAAACTGTTTTTT.

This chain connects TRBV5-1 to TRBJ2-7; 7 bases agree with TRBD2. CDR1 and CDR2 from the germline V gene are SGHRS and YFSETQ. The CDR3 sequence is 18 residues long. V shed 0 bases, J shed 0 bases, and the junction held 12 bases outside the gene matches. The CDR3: CASSLGPGGFSSSYEQYF. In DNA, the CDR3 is TGCGCCAGCAGCTTGGGGCCGGGGGGTTTCTCAAGCTCCTACGAGCAGTACTTC.

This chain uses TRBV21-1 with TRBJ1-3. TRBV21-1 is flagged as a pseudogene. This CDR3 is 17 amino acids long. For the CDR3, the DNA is TGTGCCAGCAGCAAAGCTGCCCCCGGGGGACCGGGAAACACCATATATTTT. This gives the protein CASSKAAPGGPGNTIYF.

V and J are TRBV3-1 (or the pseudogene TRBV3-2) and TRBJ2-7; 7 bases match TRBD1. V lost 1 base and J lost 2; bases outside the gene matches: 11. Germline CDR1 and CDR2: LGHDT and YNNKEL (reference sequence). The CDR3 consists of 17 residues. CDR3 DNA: TGTGCCAGCAGCCAAGGAAGGGGCTACAGGGGTCCCTACGAGCAGTACGTC. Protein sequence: CASSQGRGYRGPYEQYV.